This TCR beta chain was obtained from a study of blood T cell repertoires in COVID-19. Study as a whole: COVID-19 samples collected from the United States, Italy and Spain covered acute and convalescent phases. In each case, the material was cDNA or gDNA derived from T cells, B-cell-depleted T cells, or PBMCs.

Per the original methods: Cell counts per sample came from amplifying reference gene primers. The method was immunoSEQ multiplex PCR; TCRdb's version includes in-frame clones alone and lacks a portion of them. V and J calls plus clone size are reproduced from that table; the DNA served to infer D and trimming. This table has around 140,000 clones, over 70% appearing once. The count of this clone is one. From germline, CDR1 is MDHEN and CDR2 SYDVKM. The CDR3 is 15 amino acids. Trimming at V came to 3 bases and at J to 5 bases, leaving 7 bases not matched to a gene. The source is a man older than 75 with acute or convalescent COVID-19. Sequenced material: peripheral blood. The J gene is TRBJ2-5, the V gene TRBV28; the match to TRBD2 covers 9 bases. CDR3 sequence: CASSLWAGGPETQYF. The CDR3 bases are TGTGCCAGCAGTTTGTGGGCGGGAGGGCCCGAGACCCAGTACTTC.